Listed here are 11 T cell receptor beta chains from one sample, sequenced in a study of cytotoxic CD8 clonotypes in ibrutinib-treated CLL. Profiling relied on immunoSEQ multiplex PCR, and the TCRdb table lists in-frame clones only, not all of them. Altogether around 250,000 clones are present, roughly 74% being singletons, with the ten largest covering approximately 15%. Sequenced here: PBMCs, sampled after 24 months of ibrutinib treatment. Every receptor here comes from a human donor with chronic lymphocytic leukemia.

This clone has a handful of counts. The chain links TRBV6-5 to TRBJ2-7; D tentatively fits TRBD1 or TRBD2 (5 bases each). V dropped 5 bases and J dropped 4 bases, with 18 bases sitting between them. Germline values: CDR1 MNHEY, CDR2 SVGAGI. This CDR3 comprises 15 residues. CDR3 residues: CASSPGAPLGYEQYF. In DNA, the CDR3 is TGTGCCAGCAGTCCCGGGGCTCCCTTAGGGTACGAGCAGTACTTC.

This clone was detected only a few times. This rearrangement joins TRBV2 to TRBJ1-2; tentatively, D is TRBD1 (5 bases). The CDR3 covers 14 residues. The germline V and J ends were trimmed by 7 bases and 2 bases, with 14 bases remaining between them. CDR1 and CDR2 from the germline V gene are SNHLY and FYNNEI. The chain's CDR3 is CASTDGTGNYGYTF. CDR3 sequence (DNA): TGTGCCAGCACCGACGGGACGGGGAACTATGGCTACACCTTC.

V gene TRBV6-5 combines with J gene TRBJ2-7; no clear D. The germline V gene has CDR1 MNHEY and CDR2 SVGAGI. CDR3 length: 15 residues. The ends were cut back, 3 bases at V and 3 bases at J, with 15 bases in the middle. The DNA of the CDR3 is TGTGCCAGCAGTTATACTTACGCTGGATTCTACGAGCAGTACTTC. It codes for CASSYTYAGFYEQYF.

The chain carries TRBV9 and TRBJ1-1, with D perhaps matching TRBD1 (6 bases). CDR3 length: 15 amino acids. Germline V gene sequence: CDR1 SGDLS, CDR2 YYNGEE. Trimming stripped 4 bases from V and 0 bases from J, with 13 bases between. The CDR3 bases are TGTGCCAGCAGCCCAAGGACAGCCATGAACACTGAAGCTTTCTTT. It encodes CASSPRTAMNTEAFF.

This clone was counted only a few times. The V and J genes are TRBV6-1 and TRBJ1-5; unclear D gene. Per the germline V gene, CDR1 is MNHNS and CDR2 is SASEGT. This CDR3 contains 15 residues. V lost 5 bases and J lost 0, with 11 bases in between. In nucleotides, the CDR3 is TGTGCCAGCAGTCTCCAGACGGATAGCAATCAGCCCCAGCATTTT. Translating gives CASSLQTDSNQPQHF.

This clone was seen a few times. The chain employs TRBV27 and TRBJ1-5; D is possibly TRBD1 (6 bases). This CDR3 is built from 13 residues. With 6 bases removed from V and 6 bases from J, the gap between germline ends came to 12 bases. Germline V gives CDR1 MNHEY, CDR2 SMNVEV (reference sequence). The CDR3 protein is CASREQGGQPQHF. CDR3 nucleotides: TGTGCCAGCAGGGAACAGGGAGGTCAGCCCCAGCATTTT.

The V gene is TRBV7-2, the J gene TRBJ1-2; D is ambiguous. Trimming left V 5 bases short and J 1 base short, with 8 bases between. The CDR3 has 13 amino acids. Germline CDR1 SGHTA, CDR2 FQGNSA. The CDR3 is CASSPPGNYGYTF. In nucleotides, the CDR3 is TGTGCCAGCAGCCCCCCCGGTAACTATGGCTACACCTTC.

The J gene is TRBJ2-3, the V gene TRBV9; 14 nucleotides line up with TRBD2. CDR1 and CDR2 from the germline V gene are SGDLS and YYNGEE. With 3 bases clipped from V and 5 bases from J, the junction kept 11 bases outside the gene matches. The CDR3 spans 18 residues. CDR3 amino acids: CASSGLGGTSGRIDTQYF. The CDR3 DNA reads TGTGCCAGCAGCGGACTTGGCGGGACTAGCGGGAGAATAGATACGCAGTATTTT.

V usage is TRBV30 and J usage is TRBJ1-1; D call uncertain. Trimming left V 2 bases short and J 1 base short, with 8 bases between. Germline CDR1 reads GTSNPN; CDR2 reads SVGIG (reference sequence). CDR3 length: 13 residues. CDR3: CAWSILENTEAFF. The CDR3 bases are TGTGCCTGGAGTATTCTGGAGAACACTGAAGCTTTCTTT.

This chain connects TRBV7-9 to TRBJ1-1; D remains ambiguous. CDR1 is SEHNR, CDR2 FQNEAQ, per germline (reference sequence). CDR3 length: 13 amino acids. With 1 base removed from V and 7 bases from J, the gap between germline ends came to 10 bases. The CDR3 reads CASSLGQVNEAFF. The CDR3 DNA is TGTGCCAGCAGCTTAGGGCAGGTCAATGAAGCTTTCTTT.

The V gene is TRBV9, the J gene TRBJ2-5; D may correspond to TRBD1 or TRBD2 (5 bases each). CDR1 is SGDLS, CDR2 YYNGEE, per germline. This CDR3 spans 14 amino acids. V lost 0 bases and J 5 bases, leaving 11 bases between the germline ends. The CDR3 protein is CASSVEGSRETQYF. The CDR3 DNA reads TGTGCCAGCAGCGTAGAGGGGAGTCGGGAGACCCAGTACTTC.